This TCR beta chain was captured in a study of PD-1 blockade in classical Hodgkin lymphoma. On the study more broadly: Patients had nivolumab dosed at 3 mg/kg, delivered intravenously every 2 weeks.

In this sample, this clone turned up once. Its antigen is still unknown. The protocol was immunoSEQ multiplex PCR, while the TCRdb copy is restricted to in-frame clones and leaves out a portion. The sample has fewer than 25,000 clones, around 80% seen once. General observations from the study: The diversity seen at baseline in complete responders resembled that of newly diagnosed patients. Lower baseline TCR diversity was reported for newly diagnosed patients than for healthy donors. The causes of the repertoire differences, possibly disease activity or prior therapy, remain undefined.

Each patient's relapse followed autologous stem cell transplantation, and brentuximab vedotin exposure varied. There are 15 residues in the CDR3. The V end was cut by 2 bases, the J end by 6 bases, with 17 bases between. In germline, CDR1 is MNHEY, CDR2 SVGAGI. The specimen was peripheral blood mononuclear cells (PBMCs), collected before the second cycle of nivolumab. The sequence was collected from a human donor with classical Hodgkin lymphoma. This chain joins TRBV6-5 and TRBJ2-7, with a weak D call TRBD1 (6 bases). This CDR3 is CASSYRQVLGAEQYF. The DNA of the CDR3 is TGTGCCAGCAGTTACAGACAGGTCCTGGGAGCCGAGCAGTACTTC.